This T cell receptor (beta chain) was recorded in a study of T cells in Graves' hyperthyroidism and ophthalmopathy. In the study overall: At the time of initial diagnosis and before any treatment, peripheral blood was collected. Findings and caveats of the study: In simple terms, a model built on 13 V-J features told ophthalmopathy apart from stable hyperthyroidism.

Amplified TCR beta CDR3 regions derived from RNA transcripts. HTBI primers were the set used in a first-round RT-PCR of the TCR CDR3. Each CDR3 protein gets one entry after TCRdb re-called the multiplex PCR reads with MiXCR. The data show about 290,000 distinct CDR3 sequences, about 14% seen once. This clonotype was recorded at least ten times. No antigen is known for it. V lost 2 bases and J 2 bases, leaving 10 bases between the germline ends. The CDR3 length is 14 residues. Germline CDR1 reads MDHEN; CDR2 reads SYDVKM. The source of this sequence is a woman between 25 and 40 years old with Graves' hyperthyroidism that later progressed to Graves' ophthalmopathy. This chain connects TRBV28 to TRBJ2-7; no clear D. Sequenced material: blood. CDR3 amino acids: CASSLIAKTYEQYF. The CDR3 DNA is TGTGCCAGCAGTTTAATAGCTAAGACCTACGAGCAGTACTTC.